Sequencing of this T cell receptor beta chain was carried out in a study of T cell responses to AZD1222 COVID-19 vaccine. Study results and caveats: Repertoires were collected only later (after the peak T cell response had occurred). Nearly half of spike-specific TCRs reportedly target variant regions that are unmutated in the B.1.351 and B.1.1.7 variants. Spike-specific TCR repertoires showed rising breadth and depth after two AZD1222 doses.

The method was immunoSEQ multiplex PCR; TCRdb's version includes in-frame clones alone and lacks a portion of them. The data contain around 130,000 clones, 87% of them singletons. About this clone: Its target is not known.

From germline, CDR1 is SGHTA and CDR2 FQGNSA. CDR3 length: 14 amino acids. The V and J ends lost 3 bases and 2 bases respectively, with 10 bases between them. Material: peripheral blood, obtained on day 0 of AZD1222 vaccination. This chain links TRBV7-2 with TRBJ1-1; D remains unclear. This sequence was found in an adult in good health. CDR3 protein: CASSFGSSNTEAFF. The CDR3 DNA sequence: TGTGCCAGCAGCTTTGGATCCTCTAACACTGAAGCTTTCTTT.